This TCR beta chain emerged from a study of T cell changes during pregnancy in multiple sclerosis. Profiling relied on immunoSEQ multiplex PCR, and the TCRdb table lists in-frame clones only, not all of them. The sample has 84,000 or so clones, roughly 93% seen once. This sequence was found in a female donor with multiple sclerosis, enrolled in a pregnancy study. This specimen was peripheral blood, taken in the third trimester of pregnancy.

CDR3: CASTPGGNYGYTF. The CDR3 region has the DNA TGTGCCAGCACCCCAGGGGGCAACTATGGCTACACCTTC. The V gene is TRBV7-8, the J gene TRBJ1-2; 8 bases are shared with TRBD1. Germline V CDR1 and CDR2: SGHVS, FQNEAQ. V lost 7 bases, J lost 2 bases, and 3 bases stayed unmatched. The CDR3 totals 13 residues.